These 16 T cell receptor beta chains originate from one sample sequenced in a study of CD4 T cells in relation to SARS-CoV-2 and coronaviruses. Sequencing was performed with immunoSEQ multiplex PCR; in TCRdb, only in-frame clones are kept and a portion is missing. The table shows some 28,000 clones, with 74% occurring only once. CD4+ T cells from unexposed donors were obtained before the COVID-19 pandemic (2011-2018). CD4+ T cells were isolated from the cells after more than 8 days of culture. Their antigens remain unidentified. Sequenced sample: CD4+ T cells from PBMCs, cultured in vitro. The receptor source for this set is a human donor in good health.

J is TRBJ2-4 and V is TRBV4-1, with 12 bases fitting TRBD2. Germline CDR1 is MGHRA and CDR2 is YSYEKL. V lost 0 bases and J lost 0; bases outside the gene matches: 9. CDR3 length: 20 amino acids. The CDR3 sequence is CASSQDSRLAGDGAKNIQYF. The CDR3 nucleotides read TGCGCCAGCAGCCAAGATAGTAGACTAGCGGGAGACGGAGCCAAAAACATTCAGTACTTC.

The gene calls are TRBV25-1 and TRBJ2-1, with D unresolved. CDR1 is MGHDK, CDR2 SYGVNS, per germline. V lost 3 bases and J lost 7, with 16 bases in between. The CDR3 consists of 15 residues. The CDR3 loop reads CASSEPGVRWNEQFF. The CDR3 DNA is TGTGCCAGCAGTGAGCCAGGAGTGCGGTGGAATGAGCAGTTCTTC.

The V call is TRBV9, the J call TRBJ1-2; perhaps TRBD1 as D (6 bases). Per germline, CDR1 SGDLS and CDR2 YYNGEE. Trimming stripped 3 bases from V and 1 base from J, with 16 bases between. The CDR3 runs 16 residues. This CDR3 reads CASSADGGQFNYGYTF. The CDR3 DNA is TGTGCCAGCAGCGCCGATGGAGGACAGTTTAACTATGGCTACACCTTC.

CDR3 coding DNA: TGTGCCAGTTATCGGGACAACTCTAACTATGGCTACACCTTC. Translated: CASYRDNSNYGYTF. The chain carries TRBV6-5 and TRBJ1-2; TRBD1 might be the D (6 bases). The ends were cut back, 9 bases at V and 0 bases at J, with 14 bases in the middle. Germline V gives CDR1 MNHEY, CDR2 SVGAGI. CDR3 length: 14 amino acids.

A few counts support this clone. The chain combines TRBV5-1 with TRBJ2-1; weak D call: TRBD2 (6 bases). V was pared by 4 bases and J by 9 bases, with 17 bases between. CDR3 length: 14 residues. CDR1 and CDR2 from the germline V gene are SGHRS and YFSETQ. CDR3 sequence: CASSADGGLSEQFF. CDR3 nucleotides: TGCGCCAGCAGCGCGGACGGGGGACTCAGTGAGCAGTTCTTC.

The CDR3 loop reads CASSYSRGAGLNTEAFF. CDR3 bases: TGTGCCAGCAGTTACTCGAGGGGCGCTGGGCTGAACACTGAAGCTTTCTTT. The chain joins TRBV6-2 or TRBV6-3 to TRBJ1-1; tentative D call: TRBD1 (5 bases). Germline-derived CDR1 and CDR2 are MNHEY and SVGEGT. The CDR3 is 17 amino acids. V was clipped by 0 bases and J by 0 bases, with 14 bases between them.

The gene calls are TRBV5-1 and TRBJ2-1; D might be TRBD2 (6 bases). The V end was cut by 2 bases, the J end by 4 bases, with 16 bases between. Per germline, CDR1 SGHRS and CDR2 YFSETQ. The CDR3 sequence is 16 residues long. The CDR3 here is CASSFGSSGPYNEQFF. The DNA of the CDR3 is TGCGCCAGCAGCTTCGGGTCGAGCGGGCCATACAATGAGCAGTTCTTC.

The chain has TRBV2 and TRBJ1-1; 7 nucleotides align to TRBD1. CDR3 size: 14 residues. V gave up 6 bases and J gave up 1 base; unmatched junction bases: 5. Germline CDR1 is SNHLY and CDR2 is FYNNEI. The CDR3 DNA sequence: TGTGCCAGCAGCAGGGGACAGTCGAACACTGAAGCTTTCTTT. Protein: CASSRGQSNTEAFF.

The V and J genes are TRBV19 and TRBJ2-7, with TRBD2 matching over 12 bases. V dropped 7 bases and J dropped 3; count of bases not matched to a gene: 7. The CDR3 covers 15 residues. CDR1 LNHDA and CDR2 SQIVND come from the germline V gene (reference sequence). The CDR3 DNA sequence: TGTGCCAGTAAGGGGGAGACTAGCGGGAGCTACGAGCAGTACTTC. Translating gives CASKGETSGSYEQYF.

The chain joins TRBV4-3 to TRBJ2-1; 7 nucleotides agree with TRBD1. The CDR3 is 15 amino acids. The germline V gene has CDR1 LGHNA and CDR2 YSLEER. The trim removed 0 bases at V and 2 bases at J, leaving 1 base unmatched. The CDR3 spells CASSQEGQTYNEQFF. The CDR3 DNA is TGCGCCAGCAGCCAAGAGGGACAGACCTACAATGAGCAGTTCTTC.

The CDR3 coding sequence is TGTGCCAGCAGCAAGGACAGGGGATTAGGGCAGTACTTC. Amino acids: CASSKDRGLGQYF. The gene calls are TRBV7-9 and TRBJ2-7; TRBD1 agrees at 9 bases. Germline V gene sequence: CDR1 SEHNR, CDR2 FQNEAQ (reference sequence). CDR3 length: 13 amino acids. V lost 5 bases, J lost 9 bases, and 8 bases stayed unmatched. Variable domain in full (rest from reference TRBV7-9 and TRBJ2-7): DTGVSQNPRHKITKRGQNVTFRCDPISEHNRLYWYRQTLGQGPEFLTYFQNEAQLEKSRLLSDRFSAERPKGSFSTLEIQRTEQGDSAMYLCASSKDRGLGQYFGPGTRLTVT.

The V call is TRBV3-1 (or the pseudogene TRBV3-2), the J call TRBJ1-5; TRBD1 matches at 10 bases. This CDR3 spans 16 amino acids. Per the germline V gene, CDR1 is LGHDT and CDR2 is YNNKEL (reference sequence). V lost 5 bases and J lost 4; bases outside the gene matches: 8. The CDR3 is CASSAGTGALNQPQHF. The DNA for the CDR3 is TGTGCCAGCAGCGCCGGGACAGGGGCCCTTAATCAGCCCCAGCATTTT.

V gene TRBV20-1 combines with J gene TRBJ1-1, with D unresolved. V lost 6 bases and J 4 bases, leaving 9 bases between the germline ends. The CDR3 extends over 11 amino acids. Germline-derived CDR1 and CDR2 are DFQATT and SNEGSKA (reference sequence). CDR3 sequence: CSASGPTEAFF. The DNA for the CDR3 is TGCAGTGCCAGCGGCCCCACTGAAGCTTTCTTT.

This clone showed up just a few times. The chain uses TRBV7-2 and TRBJ1-3, with TRBD1 identical over 8 bases. V lost 5 bases to trimming and J lost 0 bases; unmatched junction nucleotides: 6. The CDR3 has 16 residues. The germline CDR1 and CDR2 sequences are SGHTA and FQGNSA. The CDR3 DNA reads TGTGCCAGCAGCGCGGACAGGGCTGTCTCTGGAAACACCATATATTTT. Encoded protein: CASSADRAVSGNTIYF.

This chain uses TRBV7-3 with TRBJ1-1; D might be TRBD1 (6 bases). Per the germline V gene, CDR1 is SGHTA and CDR2 is FQGTGA. This CDR3 is 15 amino acids long. V dropped 4 bases and J dropped 1 base, with 13 bases sitting between them. Here the CDR3 reads CASSSQGLANTEAFF. CDR3 nucleotide sequence: TGTGCCAGCAGCTCACAGGGTTTAGCGAACACTGAAGCTTTCTTT.

In this sample, this clone turned up once. The chain combines TRBV13 with TRBJ1-6; a weak D match, TRBD1 (6 bases). Germline lookup yields CDR1 PRHDT and CDR2 FYEKMQ (reference sequence). V gave up 5 bases and J gave up 8 bases, with 13 bases separating them. The CDR3 totals 14 residues. This CDR3 reads CASSIYRADSPLHF. For the CDR3, the DNA is TGTGCCAGCAGCATTTACAGGGCTGATTCACCCCTCCACTTT.